A single T cell receptor (beta chain) is shown here with its context. Using immunoSEQ multiplex PCR, the repertoire was profiled, and TCRdb retains in-frame clones only, with some absent. The table lists roughly 180,000 clones, about 76% of them singletons. V gave up 4 bases and J gave up 5 bases; unmatched junction bases: 8. The germline CDR1 and CDR2 sequences are SGHKS and YYEKEE (reference sequence). This CDR3 contains 16 residues. This record comes from a study of blood T cell repertoires in COVID-19. The specimen sequenced was peripheral blood. The rearrangement joins TRBV5-5 to TRBJ1-5, with TRBD1 identical over 11 bases. The clonotype originates from a woman in her forties or fifties with active or convalescent COVID-19. CDR3 region: CASSPNGQGAYQPQHF. The CDR3 DNA reads TGTGCCAGCAGCCCGAACGGACAGGGGGCTTATCAGCCCCAGCATTTT.